This T cell receptor beta chain was sequenced for a study of T cells expressing NK-cell markers. There are 16 residues in the CDR3. CDR1 LNHDA and CDR2 SQIVND come from the germline V gene (reference sequence). For each CDR3 protein, TCRdb gives one entry from its re-call of the 5' RACE reads, without DNA. The repertoire shows hundreds of thousands of distinct CDR3 sequences; the top ten hold roughly 3.4%. The sequence was collected from a man younger than 35 in good health. This sequence joins TRBV19 and TRBJ2-1; TCRdb's D call of TRBD2 is untestable without DNA. The sequenced sample consisted of blood T cells: a sorted CD56 or NKG2C T cell subset, CD4+ or CD8+ T cells, or bulk PBMC T cells (not recorded which). The CDR3 sequence: CASSIVVSGSYNEQFF.